This T cell receptor beta chain is from a study of blood T cell repertoires in COVID-19. About the research overall: T cells, B-cell-depleted T cells, or PBMCs supplied cDNA or gDNA.

CDR1 is SGHRS, CDR2 YFSETQ, per germline. V lost 1 base, J lost 3 bases, and 16 bases lay in between. CDR3 size: 16 residues. This clone occurred once. This table comes from immunoSEQ multiplex PCR, and its TCRdb copy is limited to in-frame clones, with some not included. The repertoire has approximately 220,000 clones, roughly 90% of them found once; the top ten carry roughly 4%. Participants came from around 25 US areas, aged roughly 18 to 89 years. Cohort allocation depended upon clinical history that participants reported. The sample was PBMCs or T cells enriched from blood (not recorded which). The chain recombines TRBV5-1 with TRBJ1-1; no clear D gene. This receptor was taken from a woman aged 30 to 39 with acute COVID-19. CDR3 in amino acids: CASSLQAGSSDTEAFF. The CDR3 coding sequence is TGCGCCAGCAGCTTGCAAGCGGGTTCCTCGGACACTGAAGCTTTCTTT. The full variable domain, its missing parts supplied by reference TRBV5-1 and TRBJ1-1, is KAGVTQTPRYLIKTRGQQVTLSCSPISGHRSVSWYQQTPGQGLQFLFEYFSETQRNKGNFPGRFSGRQFSNSRSEMNVSTLELGDSALYLCASSLQAGSSDTEAFFGQGTRLTVV.